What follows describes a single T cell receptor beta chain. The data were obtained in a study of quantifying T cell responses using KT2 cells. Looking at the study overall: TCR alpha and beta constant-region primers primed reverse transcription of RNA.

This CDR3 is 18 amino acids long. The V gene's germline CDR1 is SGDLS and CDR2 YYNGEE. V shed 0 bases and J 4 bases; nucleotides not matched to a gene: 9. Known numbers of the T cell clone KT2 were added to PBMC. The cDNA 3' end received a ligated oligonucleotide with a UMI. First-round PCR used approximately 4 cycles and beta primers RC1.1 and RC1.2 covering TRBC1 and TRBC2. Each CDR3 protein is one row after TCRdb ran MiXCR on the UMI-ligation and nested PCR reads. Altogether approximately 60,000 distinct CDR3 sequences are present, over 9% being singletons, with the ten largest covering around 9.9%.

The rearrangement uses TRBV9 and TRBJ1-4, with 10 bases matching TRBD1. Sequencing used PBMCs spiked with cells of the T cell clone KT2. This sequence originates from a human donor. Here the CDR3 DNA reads TGTGCCAGCAGCGTAGCTGATGGGGACAGGGGTGTTAATGAAAAACTGTTTTTT. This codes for CASSVADGDRGVNEKLFF.